Below are 5 T cell receptor beta chains sequenced from a single sample in a study of cytomegalovirus exposure and HLA in healthy donors. The PCR used 60 Vbeta and 13 Jbeta primers. Repertoires were generated with immunoSEQ multiplex PCR, while TCRdb's copy carries only in-frame clones and drops some. Here the sample table reports around 160,000 clones. The sequencing sample was made of PBMCs. The source is a woman between 50 and 59 years old in good health and CMV-seronegative.

This rearrangement joins TRBV28 to TRBJ1-2; D perhaps matches TRBD1 (5 bases). With 3 bases removed from V and 3 bases from J, the gap between germline ends came to 14 bases. Germline CDR1 is MDHEN and CDR2 is SYDVKM. This CDR3 comprises 15 residues. CDR3 amino acids: CASSLAGGRDYGYTF. The CDR3 DNA reads as TGTGCCAGCAGTTTGGCGGGGGGGAGGGACTATGGCTACACCTTC.

The chain combines TRBV6-5 with TRBJ1-5, with TRBD1 matching over 8 bases. The CDR3 is 15 residues long. The germline gives CDR1 MNHEY, CDR2 SVGAGI. Trimming at V came to 6 bases and at J to 4 bases, leaving 8 bases not matched to a gene. Here the CDR3 reads CASRTGRQGNQPQHF. CDR3 DNA sequence: TGTGCCAGCAGGACGGGGCGACAGGGGAATCAGCCCCAGCATTTT.

This rearrangement joins TRBV11-2 to TRBJ2-5, with TRBD2 as a possible D gene (6 bases). V dropped 0 bases and J dropped 7 bases, with 12 bases sitting between them. Germline V lookup: CDR1 SGHAT, CDR2 FQNNGV. This CDR3 contains 14 residues. CDR3 residues: CASSLESGVGTQYF. CDR3 in DNA: TGTGCCAGCAGCTTAGAATCGGGGGTAGGGACCCAGTACTTC. The full variable domain, its missing parts supplied by reference TRBV11-2 and TRBJ2-5, is EAGVAQSPRYKIIEKRQSVAFWCNPISGHATLYWYQQILGQGPKLLIQFQNNGVVDDSQLPKDRFSAERLKGVDSTLKIQPAKLEDSAVYLCASSLESGVGTQYFGPGTRLLVL.

The chain joins TRBV5-4 to TRBJ2-2; D unclear. The V end lost 2 bases, the J end lost 2 bases, and 13 bases lay between the germline ends. This CDR3 spans 16 amino acids. CDR1 is SGHNT, CDR2 YYREEE, per germline (reference sequence). The CDR3 region has the DNA TGTGCCAGCAGCTTTTCGTACTCCGTAAACACCGGGGAGCTGTTTTTT. Protein sequence: CASSFSYSVNTGELFF.

This chain uses TRBV7-9 with TRBJ1-1; 7 positions match TRBD1. The CDR3 loop spans 12 amino acids. Trimming removed 3 bases from V and 8 bases from J; junction bases left unmatched: 3. CDR1 is SEHNR and CDR2 is FQNEAQ in the germline V gene (reference sequence). The CDR3 loop reads CASSFQDREAFF. The CDR3, as DNA: TGTGCCAGCAGCTTCCAGGACAGGGAAGCTTTCTTT.